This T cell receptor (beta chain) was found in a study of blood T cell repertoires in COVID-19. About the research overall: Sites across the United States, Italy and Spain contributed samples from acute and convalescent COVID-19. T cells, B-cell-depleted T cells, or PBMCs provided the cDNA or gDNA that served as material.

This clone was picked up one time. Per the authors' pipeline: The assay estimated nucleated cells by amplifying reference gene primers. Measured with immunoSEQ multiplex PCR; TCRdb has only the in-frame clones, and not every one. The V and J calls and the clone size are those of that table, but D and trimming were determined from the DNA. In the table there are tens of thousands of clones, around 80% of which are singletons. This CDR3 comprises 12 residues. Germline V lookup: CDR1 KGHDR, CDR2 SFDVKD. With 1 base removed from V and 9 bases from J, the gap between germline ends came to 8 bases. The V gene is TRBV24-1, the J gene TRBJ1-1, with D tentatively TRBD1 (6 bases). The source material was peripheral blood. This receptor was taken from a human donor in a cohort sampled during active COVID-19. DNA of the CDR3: TGTGCCACCAGTGATTTTACAGGGAAAGCTTTCTTT. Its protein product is CATSDFTGKAFF.